One and the same sample provided the 5 T cell receptor beta chains below, sequenced in a study of T cell clonality in common variable immunodeficiency. Libraries were prepared by immunoSEQ multiplex PCR; TCRdb keeps only in-frame clonotypes and omits some of them. The sample lists 40,000 to 45,000 clones, none appearing once, the ten largest making up more than 9%. Specimen: peripheral blood mononuclear cells. The source is a person between 18 and 69 years old in good health.

This clone was recorded at least ten times. The CDR3 end is not reached by the read, which stops 3 residues before it; the germline J gene fills it in. This chain links TRBV19 with TRBJ2-3; D is perhaps TRBD2 (6 bases). V was trimmed by 6 bases and J by 4 bases, leaving 14 bases between them. Per the germline V gene, CDR1 is LNHDA and CDR2 is SQIVND (reference sequence). The CDR3 spans 14 residues. CDR3 residues: CASSLARGPDTQYF. CDR3 DNA, as far as it was read: TGTGCCAGTAGCTTGGCGCGGGGCCCAGATACG.

At least ten counts were recorded for this clone. The read comes to an end 3 residues before the CDR3 does, leaving the germline J gene to fill in the end. The chain links TRBV7-9 to TRBJ1-6; 9 bases are a match to TRBD1. This CDR3 contains 15 residues. V lost 5 bases to trimming and J lost 10 bases; unmatched junction nucleotides: 9. The V gene's germline CDR1 is SEHNR and CDR2 FQNEAQ (reference sequence). The CDR3 bases that were read are TGTGCCAGCAGCGGGACAGGGCGCGAACGGTCACCC. Amino acid sequence: CASSGTGRERSP. The entire CDR3 sequence reads CASSGTGRERSPLHF.

As regards this clone: With the read ending 3 residues before the CDR3 end, the germline J gene is used to fill in that end. The genes are TRBV19 and TRBJ1-1; 9 nucleotides match TRBD1. The CDR3 runs 13 residues. The V gene end was trimmed by 6 bases and the J gene end by 2 bases; junction bases not matched to a gene: 1. Germline lookup yields CDR1 LNHDA and CDR2 SQIVND (reference sequence). The CDR3 spells CASRGQGNTEAFF. The CDR3 DNA, read in part, is TGTGCCAGTAGGGGACAGGGAAACACTGAA.

At least ten counts were recorded for this clone. From the germline J gene comes the end of the CDR3, since the read stops 3 residues before it. V is TRBV7-9 and J is TRBJ1-1; no firm D call. The germline V gene encodes CDR1 SEHNR and CDR2 FQNEAQ (reference sequence). The CDR3 contains 14 residues. The ends were cut back, 6 bases at V and 5 bases at J, with 16 bases in the middle. The CDR3 is CASSQRAGGTEAFF. The CDR3 bases that were read are TGTGCCAGCAGTCAACGTGCCGGAGGGACTGAA.

This clone appeared many times. The CDR3 goes on 3 residues after the read ends, and that part is filled in from the germline J gene. The gene calls are TRBV6-2 or TRBV6-3 and TRBJ2-7, with 9 bases that match TRBD1. The CDR3 contains 14 residues. Unmatched junction bases numbered 5, after V lost 6 bases and J lost 2 bases. Per the germline V gene, CDR1 is MNHEY and CDR2 is SVGEGT. The CDR3 DNA, read in part, is TGTGCCAGCAGAATGGACAGGGGCCCCTACGAG. Translating gives CASRMDRGPYE. The whole CDR3 reads CASRMDRGPYEQYF.